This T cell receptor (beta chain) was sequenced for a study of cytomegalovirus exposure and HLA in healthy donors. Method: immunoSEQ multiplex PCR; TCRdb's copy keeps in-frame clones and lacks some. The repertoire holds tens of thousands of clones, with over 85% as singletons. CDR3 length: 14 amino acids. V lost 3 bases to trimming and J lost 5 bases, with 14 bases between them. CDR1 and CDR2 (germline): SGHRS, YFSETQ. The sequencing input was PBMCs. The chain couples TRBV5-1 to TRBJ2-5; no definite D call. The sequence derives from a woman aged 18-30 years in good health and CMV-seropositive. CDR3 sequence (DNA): TGCGCCAGCAGCTCTCAGAGCCGGGTGGAGACCCAGTACTTC. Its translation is CASSSQSRVETQYF.